This record looks at one T cell receptor (beta chain) sequence and its context. Original processing methods: Quantification of nucleated cells was approximated via reference gene primer amplification. Profiling relied on immunoSEQ multiplex PCR, and the TCRdb table lists in-frame clones only, not all of them. D and trimming were read from the DNA, whereas the V and J calls and clone size are those reported in that table. Of about 400,000 clones listed, approximately 86% are singletons. This sample was included in a study of blood T cell repertoires in COVID-19. J gave up 4 bases and V 2 bases, and 1 base lay outside the gene matches. CDR1 and CDR2 (germline): SGHRS, YFSETQ. The length of the CDR3 is 15 residues. Enrolled through a virtual design, the participants were between 18 and 89 years of age and came from 24 US areas.

The sequencing sample was made of PBMCs or T cells enriched from blood (not recorded which). The chain recombines TRBV5-1 with TRBJ1-6; 9 bases agree with TRBD1. This clonotype was obtained from a woman aged 35 to 49 with acute COVID-19. The CDR3, as DNA: TGCGCCAGCAGCTTAGGGACAGGGTATAATTCACCCCTCCACTTT. It translates to CASSLGTGYNSPLHF. Complete variable domain (other parts from reference TRBV5-1 and TRBJ1-6): KAGVTQTPRYLIKTRGQQVTLSCSPISGHRSVSWYQQTPGQGLQFLFEYFSETQRNKGNFPGRFSGRQFSNSRSEMNVSTLELGDSALYLCASSLGTGYNSPLHFGNGTRLTVT.